This entry lists 10 T cell receptor beta chains sequenced from one sample in a study of molecular identifiers for immune sequencing clone quantification. TCRdb analysed the PCR reads with MiXCR anew, one entry per CDR3 protein. Of more than 450,000 distinct CDR3 sequences detected, approximately 25% appear once; the ten largest clones hold around 0.78%. Sequenced sample: naive CD8+ T cells from blood, with Jurkat cell RNA spiked in. Subset described: FACS-sorted CD8+CD4-CCR7+CD45RA+ naive T cells. The origin of the receptors is a human donor in good health. Some libraries in this study had Jurkat cell RNA spiked in.

This clonotype occurred a few times. The V and J genes are TRBV10-3 and TRBJ1-2, with a weak D call TRBD1 (6 bases). Trimming took 9 bases from V and 3 from J, leaving 23 bases between them. The CDR3 spans 16 residues. From germline, CDR1 is ENHRY and CDR2 SYGVKD. The CDR3 reads CAIDTGFGGRDYGYTF. The CDR3, as DNA: TGTGCCATTGACACCGGGTTTGGGGGCAGAGACTATGGCTACACCTTC.

The chain is built from TRBV27 and TRBJ2-3; 9 bases agree with TRBD1. This CDR3 comprises 18 residues. V dropped 4 bases and J dropped 4; count of bases not matched to a gene: 15. Germline CDR1 MNHEY, CDR2 SMNVEV (reference sequence). The CDR3 sequence: CASSSGSSQGAWADTQYF. The CDR3, as DNA: TGTGCCAGCAGTTCAGGCTCCTCACAGGGGGCTTGGGCAGATACGCAGTATTTT.

This clonotype was seen a handful of times. The chain employs TRBV15 and TRBJ1-1; D uncertain. Germline V CDR1 and CDR2: LNHNV, YYDKDF (reference sequence). The V and J ends lost 5 bases and 1 base respectively, with 5 bases between them. The CDR3 consists of 12 residues. The CDR3 nucleotides read TGTGCCACCAGCTCTCCGAACACTGAAGCTTTCTTT. Translated, it gives CATSSPNTEAFF. The whole variable domain, remainder taken from reference TRBV15 and TRBJ1-1, is DAMVIQNPRYQVTQFGKPVTLSCSQTLNHNVMYWYQQKSSQAPKLLFHYYDKDFNNEADTPDNFQSRRPNTSFCFLDIRSPGLGDTAMYLCATSSPNTEAFFGQGTRLTVV.

The chain is built from TRBV4-2 and TRBJ2-2; either TRBD1 or TRBD2 may fit D (6 bases each). The V end was cut by 2 bases, the J end by 4 bases, with 14 bases between. This CDR3 spans 16 amino acids. Germline CDR1 and CDR2: LGHNA and YNFKEQ. The CDR3 spells CASSQTPGAGTGELFF. Written as DNA, the CDR3 is TGTGCCAGCAGCCAAACTCCGGGGGCCGGCACCGGGGAGCTGTTTTTT.

The rearrangement uses TRBV20-1 and TRBJ2-7; the D call may be TRBD1 or TRBD2 (5 bases each). Between the trimmed V and J ends, which lost 3 bases and 0 bases, there was a span of 18 bases. The CDR3 is made up of 16 amino acids. Per the germline V gene, CDR1 is DFQATT and CDR2 is SNEGSKA (reference sequence). Written as DNA, the CDR3 is TGCAGTGCTAGGGGACGGCGAGGGTTCAGCTCCTACGAGCAGTACTTC. Translated: CSARGRRGFSSYEQYF.

This rearrangement joins TRBV2 to TRBJ1-2; TRBD1 agrees at 9 bases. The length of the CDR3 is 13 residues. Germline-derived CDR1 and CDR2 are SNHLY and FYNNEI. V gave up 6 bases and J gave up 5 bases; unmatched junction bases: 4. CDR3 loop: CASRRTGEYGYTF. The CDR3 DNA follows: TGTGCCAGCAGAAGGACAGGGGAGTATGGCTACACCTTC.

This clonotype has only a few counts. J is TRBJ1-1 and V is TRBV12-3 or TRBV12-4; 7 nucleotides line up with TRBD1. The CDR3 length is 13 residues. The ends lost 1 base at V and 7 bases at J; junction bases unmatched: 3. The CDR3, as DNA: TGTGCCAGCAGTTTAGTCGGGGACAGTGAAGCTTTCTTT. As protein: CASSLVGDSEAFF.

The J gene is TRBJ2-3, the V gene TRBV12-3 or TRBV12-4; D might be TRBD1 or TRBD2, each matching 5 bases. V was clipped by 5 bases and J by 4 bases, with 10 bases between them. This CDR3 contains 13 residues. The CDR3 DNA is TGTGCCAGCAGTACACTAGGGGCAGATACGCAGTATTTT. Residues: CASSTLGADTQYF.

This clonotype was observed many times. The V and J genes are TRBV6-5 and TRBJ1-2; D may be TRBD1 (5 bases). CDR1 and CDR2 from the germline V gene are MNHEY and SVGAGI. Trimming left V 3 bases short and J 1 base short, with 12 bases between. The CDR3 contains 15 residues. The CDR3 DNA sequence: TGTGCCAGCAGTTATGGTACAGGCGATAACTATGGCTACACCTTC. Protein sequence: CASSYGTGDNYGYTF.

A note on this clonotype: This may stem from a read error, because a much larger clone lies one nucleotide away. The chain combines TRBV16 with TRBJ2-6; D remains unclear. This CDR3 region has 14 residues. Germline CDR1 reads KGHSY; CDR2 reads FQNENV. With 2 bases removed from V and 0 bases from J, the gap between germline ends came to 2 bases. The CDR3 loop reads CASSQSSGANVLTF. The CDR3 coding sequence is TGTGCCAGCAGCCAAAGCTCTGGGGCCAACGTCCTGACTTTC.